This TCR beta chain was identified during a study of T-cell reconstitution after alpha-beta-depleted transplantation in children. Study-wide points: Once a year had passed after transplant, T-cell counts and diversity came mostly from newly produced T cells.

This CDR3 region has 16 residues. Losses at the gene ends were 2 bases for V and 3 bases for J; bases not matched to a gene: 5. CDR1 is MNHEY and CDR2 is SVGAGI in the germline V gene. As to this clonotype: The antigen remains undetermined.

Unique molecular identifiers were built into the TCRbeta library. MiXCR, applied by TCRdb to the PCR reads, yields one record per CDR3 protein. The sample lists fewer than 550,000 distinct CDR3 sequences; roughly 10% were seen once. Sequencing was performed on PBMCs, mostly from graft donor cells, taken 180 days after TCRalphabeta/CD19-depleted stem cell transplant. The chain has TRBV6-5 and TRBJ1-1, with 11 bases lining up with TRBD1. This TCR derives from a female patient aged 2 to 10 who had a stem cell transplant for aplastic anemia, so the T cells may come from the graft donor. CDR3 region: CASSYRTGGRDTEAFF. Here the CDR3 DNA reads TGTGCCAGCAGTTACCGGACAGGGGGCAGGGACACTGAAGCTTTCTTT.